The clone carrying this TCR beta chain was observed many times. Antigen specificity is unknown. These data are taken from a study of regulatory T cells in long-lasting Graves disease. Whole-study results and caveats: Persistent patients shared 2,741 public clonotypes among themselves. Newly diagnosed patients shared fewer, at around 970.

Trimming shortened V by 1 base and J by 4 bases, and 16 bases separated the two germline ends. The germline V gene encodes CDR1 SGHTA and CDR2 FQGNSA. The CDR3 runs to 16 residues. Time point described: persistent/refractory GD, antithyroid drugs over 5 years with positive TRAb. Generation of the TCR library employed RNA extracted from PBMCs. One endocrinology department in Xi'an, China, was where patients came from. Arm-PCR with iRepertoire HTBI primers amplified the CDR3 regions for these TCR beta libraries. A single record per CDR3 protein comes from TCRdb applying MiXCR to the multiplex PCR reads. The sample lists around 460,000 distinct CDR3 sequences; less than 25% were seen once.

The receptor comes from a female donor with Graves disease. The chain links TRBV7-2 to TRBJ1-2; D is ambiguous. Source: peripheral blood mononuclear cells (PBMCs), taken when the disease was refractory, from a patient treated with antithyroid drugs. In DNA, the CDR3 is TGTGCCAGCAGCTTAGGAATTCCATCTTTCTCCTATGGCTACACCTTC. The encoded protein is CASSLGIPSFSYGYTF.